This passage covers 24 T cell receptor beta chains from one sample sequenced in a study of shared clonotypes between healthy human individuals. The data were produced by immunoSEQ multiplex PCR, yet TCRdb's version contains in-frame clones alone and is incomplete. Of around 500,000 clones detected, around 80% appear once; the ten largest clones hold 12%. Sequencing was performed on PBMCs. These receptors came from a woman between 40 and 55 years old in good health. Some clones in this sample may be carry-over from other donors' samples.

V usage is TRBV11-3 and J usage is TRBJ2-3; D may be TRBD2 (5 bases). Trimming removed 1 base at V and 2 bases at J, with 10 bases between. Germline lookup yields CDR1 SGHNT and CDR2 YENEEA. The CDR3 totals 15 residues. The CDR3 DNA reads TGTGCCAGCAGCTTAGGGGAGAGAATCACAGATACGCAGTATTTT. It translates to CASSLGERITDTQYF.

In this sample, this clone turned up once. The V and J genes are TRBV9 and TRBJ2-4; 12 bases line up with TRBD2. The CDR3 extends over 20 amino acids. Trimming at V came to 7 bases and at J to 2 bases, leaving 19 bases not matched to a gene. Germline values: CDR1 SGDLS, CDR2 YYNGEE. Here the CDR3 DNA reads TGTGCCAGCTCCCGCACTACTAGCGGGGGGTTAACCGGGTCCAAAAACATTCAGTACTTC. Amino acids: CASSRTTSGGLTGSKNIQYF. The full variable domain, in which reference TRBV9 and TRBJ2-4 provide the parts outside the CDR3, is DSGVTQTPKHLITATGQRVTLRCSPRSGDLSVYWYQQSLDQGLQFLIQYYNGEERAKGNILERFSAQQFPDLHSELNLSSLELGDSALYFCASSRTTSGGLTGSKNIQYFGAGTRLSVL.

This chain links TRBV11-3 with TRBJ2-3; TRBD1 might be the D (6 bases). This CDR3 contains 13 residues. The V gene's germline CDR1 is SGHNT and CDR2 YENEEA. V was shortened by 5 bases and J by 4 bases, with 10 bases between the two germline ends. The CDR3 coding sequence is TGTGCCAGCAGCCGCCAGGGGCCAGATACGCAGTATTTT. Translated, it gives CASSRQGPDTQYF.

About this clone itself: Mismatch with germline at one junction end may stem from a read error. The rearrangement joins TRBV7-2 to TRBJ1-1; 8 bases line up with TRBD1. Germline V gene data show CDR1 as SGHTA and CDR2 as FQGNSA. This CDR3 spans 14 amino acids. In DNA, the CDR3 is TGTGCCTGCAGCTTAGACAGGGGTGACGCTGAAGCTTTCTTT. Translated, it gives CACSLDRGDAEAFF. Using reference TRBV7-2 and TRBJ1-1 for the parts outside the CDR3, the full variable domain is GAGVSQSPSNKVTEKGKDVELRCDPISGHTALYWYRQSLGQGLEFLIYFQGNSAPDKSGLPSDRFSAERTGGSVSTLTIQRTQQEDSAVYLCACSLDRGDAEAFFGQGTRLTVV.

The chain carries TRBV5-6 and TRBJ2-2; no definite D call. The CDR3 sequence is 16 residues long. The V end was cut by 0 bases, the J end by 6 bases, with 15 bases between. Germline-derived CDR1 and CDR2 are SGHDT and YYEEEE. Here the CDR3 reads CASSLGIVRPAGELFF. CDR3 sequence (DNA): TGTGCCAGCAGCTTGGGGATAGTGCGGCCGGCCGGGGAGCTGTTTTTT.

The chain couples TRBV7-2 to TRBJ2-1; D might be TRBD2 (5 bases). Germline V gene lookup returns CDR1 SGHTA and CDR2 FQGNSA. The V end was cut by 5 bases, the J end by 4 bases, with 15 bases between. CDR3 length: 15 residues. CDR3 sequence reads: CASSLRGSSYNEQFF. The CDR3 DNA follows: TGTGCCAGCAGCCTACGAGGGAGCTCTTACAATGAGCAGTTCTTC.

The CDR3: CASSLPGGMNTEAFF. CDR3 in DNA: TGTGCCAGCAGCTTGCCAGGGGGCATGAACACTGAAGCTTTCTTT. The rearrangement joins TRBV5-5 to TRBJ1-1, with 8 positions matching TRBD1. The CDR3 runs 15 residues. CDR1 and CDR2 from the germline V gene are SGHKS and YYEKEE (reference sequence). Losses at the gene ends were 1 base for V and 0 bases for J; bases not matched to a gene: 2.

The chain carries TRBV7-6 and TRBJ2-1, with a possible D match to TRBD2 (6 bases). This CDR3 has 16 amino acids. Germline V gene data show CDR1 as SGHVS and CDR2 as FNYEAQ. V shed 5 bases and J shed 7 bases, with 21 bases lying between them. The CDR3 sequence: CASSPQGLAGSNEQFF. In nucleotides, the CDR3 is TGTGCCAGCAGCCCGCAGGGTCTTGCGGGAAGTAATGAGCAGTTCTTC.

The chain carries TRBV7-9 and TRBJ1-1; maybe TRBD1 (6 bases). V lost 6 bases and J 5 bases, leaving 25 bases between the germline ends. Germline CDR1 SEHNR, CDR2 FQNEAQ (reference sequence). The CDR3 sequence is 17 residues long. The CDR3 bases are TGTGCCAGCAGATTCCCGCCCCGCAGGGGAGCGGAAACTGAAGCTTTCTTT. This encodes CASRFPPRRGAETEAFF.

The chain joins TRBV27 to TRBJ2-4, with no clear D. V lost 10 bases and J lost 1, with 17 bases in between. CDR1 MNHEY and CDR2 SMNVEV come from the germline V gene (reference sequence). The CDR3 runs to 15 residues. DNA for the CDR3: TGTGCCACCAGAGGCGTGGTGGCGGCCAAAAACATTCAGTACTTC. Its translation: CATRGVVAAKNIQYF.

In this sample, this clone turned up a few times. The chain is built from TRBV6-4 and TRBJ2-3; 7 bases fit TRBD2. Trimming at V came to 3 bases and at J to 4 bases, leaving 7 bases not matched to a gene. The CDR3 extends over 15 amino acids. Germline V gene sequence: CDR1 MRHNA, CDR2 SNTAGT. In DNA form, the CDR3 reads TGTGCCAGCAGTGAGAGTGGTACTAGCGCAGATACGCAGTATTTT. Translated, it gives CASSESGTSADTQYF.

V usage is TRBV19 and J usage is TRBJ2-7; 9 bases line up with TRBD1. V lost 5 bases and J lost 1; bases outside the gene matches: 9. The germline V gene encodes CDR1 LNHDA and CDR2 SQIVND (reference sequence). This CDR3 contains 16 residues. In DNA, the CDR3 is TGTGCCAGTAGTTCAGAGACCGGGACAGGGTCCTACGAGCAGTACTTC. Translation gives CASSSETGTGSYEQYF.

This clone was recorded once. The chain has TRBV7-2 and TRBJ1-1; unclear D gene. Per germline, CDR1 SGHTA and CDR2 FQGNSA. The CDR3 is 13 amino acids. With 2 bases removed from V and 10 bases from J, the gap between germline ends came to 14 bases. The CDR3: CASSLYTGSGAFF. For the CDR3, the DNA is TGTGCCAGCAGCTTATATACGGGGTCTGGAGCTTTCTTT. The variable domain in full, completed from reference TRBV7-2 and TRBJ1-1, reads GAGVSQSPSNKVTEKGKDVELRCDPISGHTALYWYRQSLGQGLEFLIYFQGNSAPDKSGLPSDRFSAERTGGSVSTLTIQRTQQEDSAVYLCASSLYTGSGAFFGQGTRLTVV.

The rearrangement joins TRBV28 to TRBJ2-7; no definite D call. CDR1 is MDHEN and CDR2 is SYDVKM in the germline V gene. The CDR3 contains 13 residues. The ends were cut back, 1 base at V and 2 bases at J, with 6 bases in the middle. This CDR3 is CASSLFTTYEQYF. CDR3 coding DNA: TGTGCCAGCAGTTTATTTACTACCTACGAGCAGTACTTC.

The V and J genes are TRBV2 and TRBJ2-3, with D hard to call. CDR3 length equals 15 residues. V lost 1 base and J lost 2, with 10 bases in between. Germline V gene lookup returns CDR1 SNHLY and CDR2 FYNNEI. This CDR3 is CASSEGQHTTDTQYF. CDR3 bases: TGTGCCAGCAGTGAAGGGCAGCACACCACAGATACGCAGTATTTT. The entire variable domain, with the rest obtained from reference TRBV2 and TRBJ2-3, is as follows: EPEVTQTPSHQVTQMGQEVILRCVPISNHLYFYWYRQILGQKVEFLVSFYNNEISEKSEIFDDQFSVERPDGSNFTLKIRSTKLEDSAMYFCASSEGQHTTDTQYFGPGTRLTVL.

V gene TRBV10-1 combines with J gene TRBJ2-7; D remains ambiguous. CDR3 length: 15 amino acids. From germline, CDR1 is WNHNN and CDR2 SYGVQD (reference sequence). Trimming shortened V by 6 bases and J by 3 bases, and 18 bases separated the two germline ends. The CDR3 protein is CASRRRWGRSYEQYF. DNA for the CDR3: TGCGCCAGCAGACGCCGGTGGGGAAGGAGCTACGAGCAGTACTTC.

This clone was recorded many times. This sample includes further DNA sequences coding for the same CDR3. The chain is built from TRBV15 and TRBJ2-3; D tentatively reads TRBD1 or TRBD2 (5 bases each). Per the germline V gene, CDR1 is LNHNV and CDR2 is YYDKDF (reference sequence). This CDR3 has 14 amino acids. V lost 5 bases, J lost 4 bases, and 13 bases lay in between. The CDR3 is CATSRGGEADTQYF. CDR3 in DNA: TGTGCCACCAGCCGTGGGGGAGAGGCAGATACGCAGTATTTT.

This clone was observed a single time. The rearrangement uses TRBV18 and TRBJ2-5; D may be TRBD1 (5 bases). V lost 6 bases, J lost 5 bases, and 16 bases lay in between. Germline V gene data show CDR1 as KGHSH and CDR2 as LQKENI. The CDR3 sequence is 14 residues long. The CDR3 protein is CASSPAGYGETQYF. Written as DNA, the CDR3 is TGTGCCAGCTCCCCGGCAGGGTATGGGGAGACCCAGTACTTC.

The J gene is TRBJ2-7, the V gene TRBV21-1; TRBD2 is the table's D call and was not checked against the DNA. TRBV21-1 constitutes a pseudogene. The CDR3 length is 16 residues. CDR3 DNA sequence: TGTGCCAGCAGCAAAGTCGGACGGGAGGACGGCTACGAGCAGTACTTC. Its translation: CASSKVGREDGYEQYF.

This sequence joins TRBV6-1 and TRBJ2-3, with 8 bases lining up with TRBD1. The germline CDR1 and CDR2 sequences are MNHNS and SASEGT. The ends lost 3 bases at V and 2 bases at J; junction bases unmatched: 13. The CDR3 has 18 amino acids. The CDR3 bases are TGTGCCAGCAGTGATAGGACGGGTCAGGGGGCTTTCACAGATACGCAGTATTTT. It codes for CASSDRTGQGAFTDTQYF.

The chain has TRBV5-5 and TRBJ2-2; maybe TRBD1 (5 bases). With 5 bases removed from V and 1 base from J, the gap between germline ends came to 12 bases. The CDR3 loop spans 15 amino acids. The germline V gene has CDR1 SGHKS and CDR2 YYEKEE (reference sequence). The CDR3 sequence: CASSLARVNTGELFF. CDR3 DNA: TGTGCCAGCAGTCTCGCCAGGGTGAACACCGGGGAGCTGTTTTTT.

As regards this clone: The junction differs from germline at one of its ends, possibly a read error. The CDR3 nucleotides are TGTGCCAGCAGGTTGGAACAGACAGGGTGGGCCACCATGAACACTGAAGCTTTCTTT. Its protein product is CASRLEQTGWATMNTEAFF. The chain combines TRBV5-6 with TRBJ1-1; 7 nucleotides align to TRBD1. Germline V lookup: CDR1 SGHDT, CDR2 YYEEEE. The CDR3 sequence is 19 residues long.

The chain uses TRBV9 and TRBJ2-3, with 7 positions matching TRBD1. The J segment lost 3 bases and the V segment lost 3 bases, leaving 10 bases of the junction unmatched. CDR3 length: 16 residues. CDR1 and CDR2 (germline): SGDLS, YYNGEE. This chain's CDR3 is CASSGMTGLRTDTQYF. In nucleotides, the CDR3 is TGTGCCAGCAGCGGGATGACAGGGTTAAGGACAGATACGCAGTATTTT. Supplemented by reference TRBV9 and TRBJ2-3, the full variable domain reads DSGVTQTPKHLITATGQRVTLRCSPRSGDLSVYWYQQSLDQGLQFLIQYYNGEERAKGNILERFSAQQFPDLHSELNLSSLELGDSALYFCASSGMTGLRTDTQYFGPGTRLTVL.

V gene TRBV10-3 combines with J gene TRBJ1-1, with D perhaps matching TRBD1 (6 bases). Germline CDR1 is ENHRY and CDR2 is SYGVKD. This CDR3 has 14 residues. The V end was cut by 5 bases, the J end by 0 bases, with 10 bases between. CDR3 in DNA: TGTGCCATCAGTCCCGGGACATTGAACACTGAAGCTTTCTTT. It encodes CAISPGTLNTEAFF.